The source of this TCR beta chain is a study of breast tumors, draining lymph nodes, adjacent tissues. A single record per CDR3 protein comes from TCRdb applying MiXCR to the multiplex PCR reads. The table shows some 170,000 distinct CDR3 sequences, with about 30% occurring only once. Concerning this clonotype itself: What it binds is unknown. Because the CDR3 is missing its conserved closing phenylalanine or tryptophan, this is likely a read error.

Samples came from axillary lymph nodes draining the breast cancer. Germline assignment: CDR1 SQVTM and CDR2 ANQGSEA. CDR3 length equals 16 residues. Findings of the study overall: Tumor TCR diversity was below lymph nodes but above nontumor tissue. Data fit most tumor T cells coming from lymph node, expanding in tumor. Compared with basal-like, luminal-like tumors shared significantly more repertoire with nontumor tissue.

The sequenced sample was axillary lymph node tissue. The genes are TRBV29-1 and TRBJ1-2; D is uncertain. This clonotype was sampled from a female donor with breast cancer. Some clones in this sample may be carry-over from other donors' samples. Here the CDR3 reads CSVYGISDMTNCGYTS. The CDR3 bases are TGCAGCGTTTACGGCATATCCGACATGACTAACTGTGGCTACACCTCC.